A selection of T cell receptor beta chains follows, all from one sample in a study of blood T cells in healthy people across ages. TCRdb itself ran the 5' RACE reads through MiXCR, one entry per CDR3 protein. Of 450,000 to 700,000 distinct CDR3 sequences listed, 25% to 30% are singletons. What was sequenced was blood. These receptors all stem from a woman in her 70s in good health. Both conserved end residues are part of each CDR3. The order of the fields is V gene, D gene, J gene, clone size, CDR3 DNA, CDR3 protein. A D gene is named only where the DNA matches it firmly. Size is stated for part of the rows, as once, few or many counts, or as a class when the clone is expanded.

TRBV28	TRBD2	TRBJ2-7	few	TGTGCCAGCAGCCCCTCAGGCGGGACTAGCCCCCACGAGCAGTACTTC	CASSPSGGTSPHEQYF
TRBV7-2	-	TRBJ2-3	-	TGTGCCAGCAGCTCAGGGGGGGTGCTCACAGATACGCAGTATTTT	CASSSGGVLTDTQYF
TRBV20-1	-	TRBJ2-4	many	TGCAGTGCTAGAGCCAGATATAAAAGCACGCAGGACAAAAACATTCAGTACTTC	CSARARYKSTQDKNIQYF
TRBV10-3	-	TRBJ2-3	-	TGTGCCATCAAGGCGGGCGGGGCCGGAGCAGATACGCAGTATTTT	CAIKAGGAGADTQYF
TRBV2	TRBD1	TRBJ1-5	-	TGTGCCAGCACCCCCAGGACAGGGCTACAGCCCCAGCATTTT	CASTPRTGLQPQHF
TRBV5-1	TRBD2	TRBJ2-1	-	TGCGCCAGCAGCTTGGAGGCGGGGAGGGGCAATGAGCAGTTCTTC	CASSLEAGRGNEQFF
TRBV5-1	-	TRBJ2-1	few	TGCGCCAGCAGCTTGGTCCCGGGGGCGGGCAATGAGCAGTTCTTC	CASSLVPGAGNEQFF
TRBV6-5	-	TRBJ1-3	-	TGTGCCAGCAGTTACTCCAGGGCTAACACCATATATTTT	CASSYSRANTIYF
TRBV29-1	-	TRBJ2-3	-	TGCAGCGTTGGCCTCGGGATTTTCACAGATACGCAGTATTTT	CSVGLGIFTDTQYF
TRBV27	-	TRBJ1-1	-	TGTGCCAGCAGTTTATTGGGGTCGGGCAGGCAGATAGCTTTCTTT	CASSLLGSGRQIAFF
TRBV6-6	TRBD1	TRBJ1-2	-	TGTGCCAGCAGTTACTCTGGACAGGGGGTTAATGGCTACACCTTC	CASSYSGQGVNGYTF
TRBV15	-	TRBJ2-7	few	TGTGCCACCAGCAGAGGCTCCGGGACCTACGAGCAGTACTTC	CATSRGSGTYEQYF
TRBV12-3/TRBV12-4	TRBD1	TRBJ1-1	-	TGTGCCAGCAGTTTAGGACAGGGAGGGGGTGAAGCTTTCTTT	CASSLGQGGGEAFF
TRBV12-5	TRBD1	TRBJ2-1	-	TGTGCTAGTGGACCCGACAGGGTGAATGAGCAGTTCTTC	CASGPDRVNEQFF
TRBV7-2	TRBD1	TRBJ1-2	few	TGTGCCAGCAGTCTTGGAAGCGACAGGGGGTATGGCTACACCTTC	CASSLGSDRGYGYTF
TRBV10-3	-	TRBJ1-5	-	TGTGCCATCAGTGATTTAGGGGGGAGTCAGCCCCAGCATTTT	CAISDLGGSQPQHF
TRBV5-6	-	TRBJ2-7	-	TGTGCCAGCAGCGCGGACTACGAGCAGTACTTC	CASSADYEQYF
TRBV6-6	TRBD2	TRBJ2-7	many	TGTGCCAGCAGTCTAGCGGGGGTGTACGAGCAGTACTTC	CASSLAGVYEQYF
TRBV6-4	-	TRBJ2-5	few	TGTGCCAGCGGAGCCAGGGAGCGAATCTTCCAAGAGACCCAGTACTTC	CASGARERIFQETQYF
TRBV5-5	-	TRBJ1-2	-	TGTGCCAACAGCCTCGGTGGGGGTGGCTATGGCTACACCTTC	CANSLGGGGYGYTF
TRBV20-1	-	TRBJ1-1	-	TGCAGTGCTAATCAGGGTCGTTCCACTGAAGCTTTCTTT	CSANQGRSTEAFF
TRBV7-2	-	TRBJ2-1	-	TGTGCCAGCAGCTTCGGGTCGAGCTCCTACAATGAGCAGTTCTTC	CASSFGSSSYNEQFF
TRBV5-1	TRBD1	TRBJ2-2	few	TGCGCCAGCAGCCTCAGGACAGGAGCGAACACCGGGGAGCTGTTTTTT	CASSLRTGANTGELFF
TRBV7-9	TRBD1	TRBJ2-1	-	TGTGCCAGCAGCTCGCCGGGACAGCCTTACAATGAGCAGTTCTTC	CASSSPGQPYNEQFF
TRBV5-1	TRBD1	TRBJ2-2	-	TGCGCCAGCAGCCTTGAGGGACAGGGGACTTACGGGGAGCTGTTTTTT	CASSLEGQGTYGELFF
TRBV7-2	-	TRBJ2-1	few	TGTGCCAGCAGCCGCCGCGGAGGCGGAGCTAGGTACAATGAGCAGTTCTTC	CASSRRGGGARYNEQFF
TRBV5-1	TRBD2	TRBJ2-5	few	TGCGCCAGCAGCTTGGGAGGGACTAGCGGGGGCCGTAGACAAGAGACCCAGTACTTC	CASSLGGTSGGRRQETQYF
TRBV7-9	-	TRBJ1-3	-	TGTGCCAGCAGCTCAGGGTGGAGAGGAAACACCATATATTTT	CASSSGWRGNTIYF
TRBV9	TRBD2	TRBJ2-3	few	TGTGCCAGCAGCGTTCGGCTAGCGGGCACAGATACGCAGTATTTT	CASSVRLAGTDTQYF